Below, one T cell receptor beta chain is given with its context. Clones were sequenced by immunoSEQ multiplex PCR, and TCRdb holds only the in-frame ones, with some missing. The table has approximately 68,000 clones, approximately 90% seen once; the top ten hold roughly 1%. The record originates from a study of OX40 agonist ivuxolimab in advanced cancers. The germline V gene has CDR1 ENHRY and CDR2 SYGVKD. The CDR3 spans 13 residues. Trimming cost V 9 bases and J 9 bases, with 20 bases left between them. V and J are TRBV10-3 and TRBJ1-1; a weak D match, TRBD1 (5 bases). Source: CD4+ or CD8+ T cells sorted from blood, taken in a trial of the OX40 agonist ivuxolimab. The TCR was taken from an adult with an advanced solid tumor such as melanoma, head and neck, liver or kidney cancer. This CDR3 reads CAISGPSITKAFF. The CDR3 region has the DNA TGTGCCATTTCGGGGCCATCCATAACTAAAGCTTTCTTT.